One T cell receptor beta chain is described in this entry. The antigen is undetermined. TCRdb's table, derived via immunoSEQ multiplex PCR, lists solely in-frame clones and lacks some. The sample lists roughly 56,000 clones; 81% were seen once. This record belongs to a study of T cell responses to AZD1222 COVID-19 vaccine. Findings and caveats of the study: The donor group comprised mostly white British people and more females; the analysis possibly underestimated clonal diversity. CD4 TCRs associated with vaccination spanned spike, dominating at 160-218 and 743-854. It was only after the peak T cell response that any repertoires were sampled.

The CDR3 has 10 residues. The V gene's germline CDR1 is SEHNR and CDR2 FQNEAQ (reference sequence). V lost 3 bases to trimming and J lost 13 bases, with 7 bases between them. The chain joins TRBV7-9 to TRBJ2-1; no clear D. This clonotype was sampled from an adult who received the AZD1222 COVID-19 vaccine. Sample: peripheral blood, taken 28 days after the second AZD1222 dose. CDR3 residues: CASSLSVQFF. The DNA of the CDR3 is TGTGCCAGCAGCTTGAGCGTCCAGTTCTTC.